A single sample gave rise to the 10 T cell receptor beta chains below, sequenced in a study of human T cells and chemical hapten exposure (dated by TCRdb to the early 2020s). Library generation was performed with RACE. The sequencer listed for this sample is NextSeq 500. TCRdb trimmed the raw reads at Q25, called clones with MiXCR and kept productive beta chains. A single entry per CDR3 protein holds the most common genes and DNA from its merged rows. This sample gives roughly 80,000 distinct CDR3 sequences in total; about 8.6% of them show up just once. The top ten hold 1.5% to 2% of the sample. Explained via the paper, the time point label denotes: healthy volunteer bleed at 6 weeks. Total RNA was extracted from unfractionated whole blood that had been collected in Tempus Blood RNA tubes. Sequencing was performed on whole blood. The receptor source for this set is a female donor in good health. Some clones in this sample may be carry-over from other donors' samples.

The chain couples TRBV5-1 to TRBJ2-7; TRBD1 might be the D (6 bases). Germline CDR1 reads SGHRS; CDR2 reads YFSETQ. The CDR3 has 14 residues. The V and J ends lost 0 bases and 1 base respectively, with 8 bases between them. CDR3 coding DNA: TGCGCCAGCAGCTTGGTAAGGGGGTCCTACGAGCAGTACTTC. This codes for CASSLVRGSYEQYF.

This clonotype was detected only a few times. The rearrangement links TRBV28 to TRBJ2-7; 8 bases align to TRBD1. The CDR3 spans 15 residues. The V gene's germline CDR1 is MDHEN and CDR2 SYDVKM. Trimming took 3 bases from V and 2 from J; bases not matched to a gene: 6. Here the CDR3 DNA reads TGTGCCAGCAGTTTTTTGGACAGGGAAGCCTACGAGCAGTACTTC. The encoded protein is CASSFLDREAYEQYF.

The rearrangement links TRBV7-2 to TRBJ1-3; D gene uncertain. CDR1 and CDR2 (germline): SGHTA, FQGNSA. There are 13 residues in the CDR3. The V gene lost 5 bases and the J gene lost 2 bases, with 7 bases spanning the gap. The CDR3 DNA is TGTGCCAGCAGCCAACGGCCTGGAAACACCATATATTTT. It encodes CASSQRPGNTIYF.

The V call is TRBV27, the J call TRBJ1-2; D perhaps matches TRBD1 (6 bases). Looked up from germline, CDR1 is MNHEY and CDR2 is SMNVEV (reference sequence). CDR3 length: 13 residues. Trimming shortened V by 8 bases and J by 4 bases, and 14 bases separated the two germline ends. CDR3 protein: CASREQGVYGYTF. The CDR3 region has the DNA TGTGCCAGCCGGGAACAGGGAGTCTATGGCTACACCTTC.

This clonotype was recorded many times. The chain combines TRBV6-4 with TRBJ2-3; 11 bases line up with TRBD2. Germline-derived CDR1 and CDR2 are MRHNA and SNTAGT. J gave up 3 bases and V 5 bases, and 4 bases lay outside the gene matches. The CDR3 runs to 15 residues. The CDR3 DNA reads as TGTGCCAGCAGTCCCCTAGCGGGGGGTACAGATACGCAGTATTTT. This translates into CASSPLAGGTDTQYF.

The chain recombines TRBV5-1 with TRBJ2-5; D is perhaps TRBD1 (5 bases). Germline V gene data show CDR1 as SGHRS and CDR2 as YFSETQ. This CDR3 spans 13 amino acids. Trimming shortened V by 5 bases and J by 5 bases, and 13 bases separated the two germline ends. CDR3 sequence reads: CASRGPDGETQYF. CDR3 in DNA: TGCGCCAGCAGGGGGCCAGATGGCGAGACCCAGTACTTC.

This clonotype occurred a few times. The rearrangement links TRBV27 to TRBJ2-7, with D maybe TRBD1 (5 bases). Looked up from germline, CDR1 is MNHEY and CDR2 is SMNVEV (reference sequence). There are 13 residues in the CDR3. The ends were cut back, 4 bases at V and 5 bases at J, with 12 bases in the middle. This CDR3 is CASSSLRAHEQYF. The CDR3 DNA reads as TGTGCCAGCAGTTCCCTCAGGGCCCACGAGCAGTACTTC.

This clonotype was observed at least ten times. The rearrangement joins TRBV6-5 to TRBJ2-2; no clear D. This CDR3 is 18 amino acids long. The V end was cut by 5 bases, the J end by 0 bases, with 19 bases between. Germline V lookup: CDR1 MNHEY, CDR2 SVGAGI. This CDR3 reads CASSPSGPQFANTGELFF. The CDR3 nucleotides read TGTGCCAGCAGTCCTAGTGGTCCCCAATTCGCGAACACCGGGGAGCTGTTTTTT.

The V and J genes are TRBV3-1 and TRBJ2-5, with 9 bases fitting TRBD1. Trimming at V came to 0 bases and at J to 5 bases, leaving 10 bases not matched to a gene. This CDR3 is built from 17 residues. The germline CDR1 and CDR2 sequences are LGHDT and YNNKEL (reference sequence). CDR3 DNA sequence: TGTGCCAGCAGCCAAGAAACCGGGACAGGGACGGCGGAGACCCAGTACTTC. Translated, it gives CASSQETGTGTAETQYF.

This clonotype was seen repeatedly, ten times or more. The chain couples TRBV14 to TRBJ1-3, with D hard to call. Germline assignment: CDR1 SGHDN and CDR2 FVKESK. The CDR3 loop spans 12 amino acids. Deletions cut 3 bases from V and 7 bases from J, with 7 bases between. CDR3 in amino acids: CASSHLGNTIYF. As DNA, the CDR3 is TGTGCCAGCAGCCATTTAGGGAACACCATATATTTT. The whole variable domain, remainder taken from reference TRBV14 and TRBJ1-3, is EAGVTQFPSHSVIEKGQTVTLRCDPISGHDNLYWYRRVMGKEIKFLLHFVKESKQDESGMPNNRFLAERTGGTYSTLKVQPAELEDSGVYFCASSHLGNTIYFGEGSWLTVV.